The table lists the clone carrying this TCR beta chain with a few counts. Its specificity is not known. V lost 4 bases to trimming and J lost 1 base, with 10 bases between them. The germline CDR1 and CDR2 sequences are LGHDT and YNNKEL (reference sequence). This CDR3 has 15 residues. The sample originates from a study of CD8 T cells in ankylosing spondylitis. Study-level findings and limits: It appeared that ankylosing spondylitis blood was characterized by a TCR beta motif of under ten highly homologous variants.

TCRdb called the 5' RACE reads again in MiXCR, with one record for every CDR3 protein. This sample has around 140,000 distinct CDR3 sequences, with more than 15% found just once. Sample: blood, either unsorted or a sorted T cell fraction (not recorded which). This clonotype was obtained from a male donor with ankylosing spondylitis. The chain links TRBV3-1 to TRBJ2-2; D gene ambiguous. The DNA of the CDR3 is TGTGCCAGCAGCCTGAGACGCCTGAACACCGGGGAGCTGTTTTTT. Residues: CASSLRRLNTGELFF. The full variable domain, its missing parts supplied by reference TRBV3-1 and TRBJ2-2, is DTAVSQTPKYLVTQMGNDKSIKCEQNLGHDTMYWYKQDSKKFLKIMFSYNNKELIINETVPNRFSPKSPDKAHLNLHINSLELGDSAVYFCASSLRRLNTGELFFGEGSRLTVL.